This TCR beta chain was found in a study of blood T cell repertoires in COVID-19. This CDR3 contains 13 residues. V shed 3 bases and J shed 3 bases, with 9 bases lying between them. The germline V gene encodes CDR1 SNHLY and CDR2 FYNNEI. Repertoires were generated with immunoSEQ multiplex PCR, while TCRdb's copy carries only in-frame clones and drops some. Of 250,000 to 350,000 clones in the sample, 90% were seen once. This sequence joins TRBV2 and TRBJ2-7; weak D call: TRBD1 (6 bases). Sample: peripheral blood. The sequence derives from a woman in her 30s with COVID-19, enrolled during active disease. As DNA, the CDR3 is TGTGCCAGCAGTGACGGCAGGGGCTACGAGCAGTACTTC. Residues: CASSDGRGYEQYF.